One and the same sample provided the 29 T cell receptor beta chains below, sequenced in a study of blood T cells in healthy people across ages. Primers used in a second PCR of roughly 7 to 12 cycles were a sample-barcoded 5' primer and a J-beta primer mix. Via MiXCR, TCRdb re-called the 5' RACE reads, giving one row per CDR3 protein. The sample lists 650,000 to 950,000 distinct CDR3 sequences; 40% to 50% were seen once. Input material: blood. These receptors originate from a man between 60 and 75 years old in good health.

J is TRBJ2-6 and V is TRBV20-1; 7 nucleotides align to TRBD1. The CDR3 contains 16 residues. The germline V gene encodes CDR1 DFQATT and CDR2 SNEGSKA (reference sequence). Trimming at V came to 2 bases and at J to 8 bases, leaving 12 bases not matched to a gene. The CDR3 here is CSARSMGQSFTNVLTF. Here the CDR3 DNA reads TGCAGTGCTAGAAGCATGGGACAGTCCTTCACCAACGTCCTGACTTTC.

The rearrangement uses TRBV7-9 and TRBJ1-1; TRBD1 might be the D (5 bases). The CDR3 totals 12 residues. V lost 1 base and J lost 11, with 11 bases in between. Germline V gene lookup returns CDR1 SEHNR and CDR2 FQNEAQ (reference sequence). CDR3: CASSLGDPRAFF. CDR3 nucleotide sequence: TGTGCCAGCAGCTTAGGGGACCCCCGCGCTTTCTTT.

The V and J genes are TRBV20-1 and TRBJ2-7, with 12 positions matching TRBD2. The CDR3 length is 14 residues. With 6 bases clipped from V and 5 bases from J, the junction kept 8 bases outside the gene matches. Per germline, CDR1 DFQATT and CDR2 SNEGSKA (reference sequence). The CDR3 protein is CSARTLAGGHEQYF. CDR3 bases: TGCAGTGCCCGGACACTAGCGGGGGGTCACGAGCAGTACTTC.

The rearrangement joins TRBV7-6 to TRBJ1-1; D may be TRBD1 (6 bases). CDR1 and CDR2 from the germline V gene are SGHVS and FNYEAQ. The CDR3 spans 14 residues. V dropped 9 bases and J dropped 5 bases, with 19 bases sitting between them. CDR3 loop: CASKRLGADTEAFF. The CDR3 region has the DNA TGTGCCAGTAAGAGATTGGGGGCGGATACTGAAGCTTTCTTT.

This chain links TRBV7-3 with TRBJ1-1; TRBD1 matches at 10 bases. Germline CDR1 reads SGHTA; CDR2 reads FQGTGA. V lost 6 bases, J lost 11 bases, and 12 bases stayed unmatched. This CDR3 region has 14 residues. The chain's CDR3 is CASRPTRDRGIAFF. DNA for the CDR3: TGTGCCAGCAGGCCTACCCGGGACAGGGGAATCGCTTTCTTT.

The chain joins TRBV20-1 to TRBJ1-2; 8 bases agree with TRBD1. This CDR3 has 14 amino acids. Per germline, CDR1 DFQATT and CDR2 SNEGSKA (reference sequence). V shed 4 bases and J 7 bases; nucleotides not matched to a gene: 11. The CDR3: CSATQGARTGGYTF. CDR3 coding DNA: TGCAGTGCTACTCAGGGGGCACGTACGGGTGGCTACACCTTC.

In DNA, the CDR3 is TGCGCCAGCAGCCAAGATTTAAGGACAGGGGCTTCTGGCTACACCTTC. Amino acids: CASSQDLRTGASGYTF. The rearrangement uses TRBV4-3 and TRBJ1-2; 9 bases align to TRBD1. This CDR3 has 16 residues. V gave up 0 bases and J gave up 7 bases; unmatched junction bases: 9. CDR1 and CDR2 (germline): LGHNA, YSLEER.

This clonotype was seen a handful of times. The chain joins TRBV5-1 to TRBJ1-5; D call uncertain. Germline CDR1 and CDR2: SGHRS and YFSETQ. The CDR3 contains 15 residues. V shed 0 bases and J shed 11 bases, with 18 bases lying between them. For the CDR3, the DNA is TGCGCCAGCAGCTTGGGACCGGGAGAAAAAATAGCCCAGCATTTT. Protein product: CASSLGPGEKIAQHF.

This clonotype was seen only a few times. The chain recombines TRBV9 with TRBJ2-5; D not certain. The DNA end is a closer match to TRBJ2-7, so the J assignment may be wrong. This CDR3 contains 15 residues. Germline CDR1 is SGDLS and CDR2 is YYNGEE. CDR3 in DNA: TGTGCCAGCAGCACCCGACTTAACCAGAGCCGCGAGCAGTACTTC. This translates into CASSTRLNQSREQYF.

The chain uses TRBV18 and TRBJ1-6, with 8 bases aligning to TRBD1. Trimming at V came to 4 bases and at J to 5 bases, leaving 4 bases not matched to a gene. Germline V gene data show CDR1 as KGHSH and CDR2 as LQKENI. The CDR3 runs to 15 residues. The CDR3 DNA reads TGTGCCAGCTCACGCGGACAGGGCGATAATTCACCCCTCCACTTT. This gives the protein CASSRGQGDNSPLHF.

This rearrangement joins TRBV6-2 or TRBV6-3 to TRBJ2-1; TRBD1 matches at 7 bases. The V segment lost 7 bases and the J segment 0 bases; nucleotides outside the gene matches: 9. The germline CDR1 and CDR2 sequences are MNHEY and SVGEGT. The CDR3 has 16 residues. The CDR3 sequence: CASTLGQTYSYNEQFF. The CDR3 DNA reads TGTGCCAGCACCTTGGGACAGACCTACTCCTACAATGAGCAGTTCTTC.

The chain joins TRBV20-1 to TRBJ2-5, with TRBD2 matching 9 bases. The CDR3 covers 13 residues. With 6 bases clipped from V and 2 bases from J, the junction kept 4 bases outside the gene matches. Looked up from germline, CDR1 is DFQATT and CDR2 is SNEGSKA (reference sequence). CDR3: CSASSGEQETQYF. The DNA for the CDR3 is TGCAGTGCATCTAGCGGGGAACAAGAGACCCAGTACTTC.

This clonotype has just one count. The chain recombines TRBV12-3 or TRBV12-4 with TRBJ1-2, with TRBD1 matching over 9 bases. The CDR3 is made up of 16 amino acids. The V and J ends lost 5 bases and 0 bases, in that order; junction bases with no gene match: 7. CDR3 sequence reads: CASSPQGQGSNYGYTF. CDR3 sequence (DNA): TGTGCCAGCAGTCCCCAAGGACAGGGGTCTAACTATGGCTACACCTTC.

V gene TRBV6-6 combines with J gene TRBJ1-2; weak D call: TRBD1 (5 bases). Germline CDR1 is MNHNY and CDR2 is SVGAGI (reference sequence). Between the trimmed V and J ends, which lost 2 bases and 2 bases, there was a span of 12 bases. The CDR3 spans 15 residues. The DNA for the CDR3 is TGTGCCAGCAGTTACAATCAGGACACGAACTATGGCTACACCTTC. Its protein is CASSYNQDTNYGYTF.

This clonotype was seen only a few times. The CDR3 coding sequence is TGTGCCAGCAGTTCCGGGACAGTGTCAAAAGTTAGCTCCTACAATGAGCAGTTCTTC. Encoded protein: CASSSGTVSKVSSYNEQFF. The chain carries TRBV6-2 or TRBV6-3 and TRBJ2-1, with 7 bases fitting TRBD1. Germline V gene lookup returns CDR1 MNHEY and CDR2 SVGEGT. The CDR3 is 19 amino acids. Trimming took 4 bases from V and 0 from J; bases not matched to a gene: 15.

About this clonotype itself: One end of the junction is discordant with germline, which a read error may explain. The chain employs TRBV9 and TRBJ2-7; 14 bases are shared with TRBD2. This CDR3 contains 15 residues. Per the germline V gene, CDR1 is SGDLS and CDR2 is YYNGEE. CDR3 sequence reads: CASSVGGLAGDEQYF. CDR3 DNA: TGCGCCAGCAGCGTGGGGGGACTAGCGGGGGATGAGCAGTACTTC. Together with reference TRBV9 and TRBJ2-7, the CDR3 gives the full variable domain: DSGVTQTPKHLITATGQRVTLRCSPRSGDLSVYWYQQSLDQGLQFLIQYYNGEERAKGNILERFSAQQFPDLHSELNLSSLELGDSALYFCASSVGGLAGDEQYFGPGTRLTVT.

This clonotype was counted a few times. This chain connects TRBV29-1 to TRBJ2-1; D is ambiguous. This CDR3 is built from 10 residues. V was pared by 5 bases and J by 5 bases, with 4 bases between. CDR1 and CDR2 (germline): SQVTM, ANQGSEA. Written as DNA, the CDR3 is TGCAGCGTTAGTGACAATGAGCAGTTCTTC. Its translation is CSVSDNEQFF.

This clonotype was seen ten or more times. V usage is TRBV7-6 and J usage is TRBJ2-7; tentatively, D is TRBD1 or TRBD2 (7 bases each). Germline V gene data show CDR1 as SGHVS and CDR2 as FNYEAQ. The V end lost 5 bases, the J end lost 4 bases, and 12 bases lay between the germline ends. The length of the CDR3 is 13 residues. Here the CDR3 DNA reads TGTGCCAGCAGCAGACAGGGAGGGTACGAGCAGTACTTC. It specifies CASSRQGGYEQYF.

This clonotype was seen only a few times. In nucleotides, the CDR3 is TGTGCCAGCAGTAACCAACTTGGCACAGATACGCAGTATTTT. Protein product: CASSNQLGTDTQYF. The rearrangement links TRBV2 to TRBJ2-3; D is unclear. CDR1 and CDR2 from the germline V gene are SNHLY and FYNNEI. This CDR3 region has 14 residues. V was trimmed by 5 bases and J by 1 base, leaving 10 bases between them.

V usage is TRBV12-3 or TRBV12-4 and J usage is TRBJ2-4; TRBD1 matches 9 bases. The ends lost 6 bases at V and 2 bases at J; junction bases unmatched: 5. CDR3 length: 15 amino acids. CDR3 in DNA: TGTGCCAGCAGCCTGACAGGGGGAACCAAAAACATTCAGTACTTC. Translated: CASSLTGGTKNIQYF.

This rearrangement joins TRBV28 to TRBJ1-6; D not resolved. The CDR3 is 13 residues long. From germline, CDR1 is MDHEN and CDR2 SYDVKM. Trimming left V 6 bases short and J 14 bases short, with 17 bases between. DNA of the CDR3: TGTGCCAGCAGCGGCGGATCCAGTCTGTCCCTCCACTTT. Protein: CASSGGSSLSLHF.

This clonotype was counted between two and nine times. The chain has TRBV27 and TRBJ2-7; 7 nucleotides match TRBD2. CDR1 MNHEY and CDR2 SMNVEV come from the germline V gene (reference sequence). V lost 0 bases to trimming and J lost 9 bases; unmatched junction nucleotides: 5. There are 13 residues in the CDR3. CDR3 in amino acids: CASSLSVGRWQYF. In DNA form, the CDR3 reads TGTGCCAGCAGTTTATCCGTCGGGAGGTGGCAGTACTTC.

The chain combines TRBV27 with TRBJ1-6; D unclear. The V gene lost 6 bases and the J gene lost 4 bases, with 10 bases spanning the gap. Germline V gene data show CDR1 as MNHEY and CDR2 as SMNVEV (reference sequence). The length of the CDR3 is 14 residues. The CDR3 sequence is CASSQIPYNSPLHF. The CDR3 DNA reads as TGTGCCAGCAGCCAAATACCTTATAATTCACCCCTCCACTTT.

The chain combines TRBV24-1 with TRBJ2-5, with D tentatively TRBD2 (5 bases). CDR1 KGHDR and CDR2 SFDVKD come from the germline V gene. This CDR3 contains 18 residues. Trimming took off 4 bases at V and 11 bases at J, with 31 bases between the two ends. CDR3 in amino acids: CATSDSHAGKVAQAEQYF. For the CDR3, the DNA is TGTGCCACCAGTGACTCTCATGCGGGTAAGGTGGCGCAGGCTGAGCAGTACTTC.

V is TRBV29-1 and J is TRBJ1-4; 10 bases map to TRBD1. This CDR3 has 14 residues. Germline assignment: CDR1 SQVTM and CDR2 ANQGSEA. V trimming: 7 bases; J trimming: 6 bases; junction bases outside the gene matches: 8. This CDR3 reads CSAGTGEDDEKLFF. Here the CDR3 DNA reads TGCAGCGCCGGGACAGGGGAGGATGATGAAAAACTGTTTTTT.

CDR3 coding DNA: TGTGCCAGCAGCGCTAGCGCGATCAATGAGCAGTTCTTC. This encodes CASSASAINEQFF. The chain joins TRBV7-6 to TRBJ2-1; the D gene is possibly TRBD2 (6 bases). Looked up from germline, CDR1 is SGHVS and CDR2 is FNYEAQ. Trimming cost V 5 bases and J 6 bases, with 11 bases left between them. The CDR3 runs to 13 residues. The full variable domain, completed using reference TRBV7-6 and TRBJ2-1, is GAGVSQSPRYKVTKRGQDVALRCDPISGHVSLYWYRQALGQGPEFLTYFNYEAQQDKSGLPNDRFSAERPEGSISTLTIQRTEQRDSAMYRCASSASAINEQFFGPGTRLTVL.

V is TRBV5-1 and J is TRBJ2-5, with TRBD1 matching over 9 bases. This CDR3 region has 14 residues. Germline V gene data show CDR1 as SGHRS and CDR2 as YFSETQ. Trimming took 4 bases from V and 5 from J; bases not matched to a gene: 6. The CDR3 DNA reads TGCGCCAGCAGCCCGGGACAGGGACATGAGACCCAGTACTTC. Amino acids: CASSPGQGHETQYF.

This chain uses TRBV2 with TRBJ1-5, with D unclear. The CDR3 extends over 15 amino acids. V was shortened by 0 bases and J by 0 bases, with 6 bases between the two germline ends. The germline V gene encodes CDR1 SNHLY and CDR2 FYNNEI. CDR3 coding DNA: TGTGCCAGCAGTGAAGCCCCTTATAGCAATCAGCCCCAGCATTTT. It specifies CASSEAPYSNQPQHF. The full variable domain, in which reference TRBV2 and TRBJ1-5 provide the parts outside the CDR3, is EPEVTQTPSHQVTQMGQEVILRCVPISNHLYFYWYRQILGQKVEFLVSFYNNEISEKSEIFDDQFSVERPDGSNFTLKIRSTKLEDSAMYFCASSEAPYSNQPQHFGDGTRLSIL.

The CDR3 is CASSLGGLPSYEQYF. Written as DNA, the CDR3 is TGTGCCAGCAGCTTAGGGGGCCTGCCCTCCTACGAGCAGTACTTC. The V and J genes are TRBV7-9 and TRBJ2-7, with D perhaps matching TRBD1 (5 bases). V was trimmed by 1 base and J by 0 bases, leaving 10 bases between them. CDR3 size: 15 residues. Germline V gene sequence: CDR1 SEHNR, CDR2 FQNEAQ (reference sequence).